These 24 T cell receptor beta chains were all obtained from the same sample, sequenced in a study of blood T cell repertoires in COVID-19. Assay used: immunoSEQ multiplex PCR; TCRdb lists only in-frame clones, some missing. The data contain a few hundred thousand clones, around 83% of them singletons. Sequenced material: PBMCs or T cells enriched from blood (not recorded which). Receptors originate from a woman aged 45-60 years who had recovered from COVID-19.

This chain joins TRBV4-3 and TRBJ1-3; 7 positions match TRBD1. V was clipped by 4 bases and J by 11 bases; unmatched bases: 2. Germline V gives CDR1 LGHNA, CDR2 YSLEER. The CDR3 has 11 residues. The CDR3 sequence is CASSLGQSIYF. The CDR3 DNA follows: TGCGCCAGCAGCCTGGGACAGTCCATATATTTT.

This clone was seen more than once but under ten times. The rearrangement uses TRBV4-2 and TRBJ1-2; 9 bases are shared with TRBD1. The CDR3 contains 16 residues. Trimming cost V 4 bases and J 2 bases; bases outside gene matches: 8. Germline values: CDR1 LGHNA, CDR2 YNFKEQ. CDR3 nucleotides: TGTGCCAGCAGCCGAATTACGGGACAGGGAAACTATGGCTACACCTTC. It specifies CASSRITGQGNYGYTF.

This sequence joins TRBV6-5 and TRBJ1-2; unclear D gene. In germline, CDR1 is MNHEY, CDR2 SVGAGI. Trimming cost V 7 bases and J 6 bases, with 12 bases left between them. This CDR3 is built from 12 residues. CDR3 nucleotide sequence: TGTGCCAGCACCGTACTACGGGATGGCTACACCTTC. This translates into CASTVLRDGYTF.

The rearrangement uses TRBV11-3 and TRBJ2-7; D possibly corresponds to TRBD2 (6 bases). The germline V gene encodes CDR1 SGHNT and CDR2 YENEEA. V gave up 3 bases and J gave up 5 bases, with 11 bases separating them. The CDR3 extends over 13 amino acids. In DNA, the CDR3 is TGTGCCAGCAGCTTGGTGTCGGGAGACGAGCAGTACTTC. Amino acid sequence: CASSLVSGDEQYF.

V and J are TRBV7-9 and TRBJ1-1; 9 bases are a match to TRBD1. CDR3 length: 14 amino acids. The germline V gene has CDR1 SEHNR and CDR2 FQNEAQ (reference sequence). V was pared by 5 bases and J by 4 bases, with 5 bases of the junction left unmatched. The CDR3: CASSTGQGATEAFF. The CDR3 bases are TGTGCCAGCAGCACGGGACAGGGTGCCACTGAAGCTTTCTTT.

This clone appeared a single time. In nucleotides, the CDR3 is TGTGCCAGCAGCCGGAAGGGGGAGGCGGGGGCCTACGAGCAGTACTTC. This sequence encodes CASSRKGEAGAYEQYF. The chain carries TRBV7-2 and TRBJ2-7, with D possibly being TRBD2 (7 bases). The V end lost 5 bases, the J end lost 2 bases, and 19 bases lay between the germline ends. Germline V gene data show CDR1 as SGHTA and CDR2 as FQGNSA. CDR3 length: 16 residues. The whole variable domain, remainder taken from reference TRBV7-2 and TRBJ2-7, is GAGVSQSPSNKVTEKGKDVELRCDPISGHTALYWYRQSLGQGLEFLIYFQGNSAPDKSGLPSDRFSAERTGGSVSTLTIQRTQQEDSAVYLCASSRKGEAGAYEQYFGPGTRLTVT.

The sample holds a few counts of this clone. The chain is built from TRBV5-5 and TRBJ1-1, with D unresolved. This CDR3 is built from 11 residues. V was clipped by 0 bases and J by 7 bases, with 4 bases between them. CDR1 SGHKS and CDR2 YYEKEE come from the germline V gene (reference sequence). The CDR3 reads CASSLAGEAFF. Written as DNA, the CDR3 is TGTGCCAGCAGCTTGGCAGGTGAAGCTTTCTTT.

The chain is built from TRBV7-2 and TRBJ2-1, with D maybe TRBD2 (6 bases). The CDR3 is 14 residues long. Germline V gene lookup returns CDR1 SGHTA and CDR2 FQGNSA. V lost 5 bases to trimming and J lost 5 bases, with 13 bases between them. In DNA, the CDR3 is TGTGCCAGCAGCCCCCTGACTAGAAACAATGAGCAGTTCTTC. Translation: CASSPLTRNNEQFF.

The chain is built from TRBV6-1 and TRBJ1-3, with 9 bases fitting TRBD1. The J segment lost 3 bases and the V segment lost 1 base, leaving 1 base of the junction unmatched. CDR1 is MNHNS and CDR2 is SASEGT in the germline V gene. The CDR3 covers 15 residues. CDR3 sequence (DNA): TGTGCCAGCAGTGAAGGACAGGGGGGTGGAAACACCATATATTTT. Protein sequence: CASSEGQGGGNTIYF.

The chain has TRBV7-2 and TRBJ2-2, with a tentative D call TRBD1 (5 bases). The germline gives CDR1 SGHTA, CDR2 FQGNSA. The CDR3 extends over 15 amino acids. Trimming shortened V by 4 bases and J by 1 base, and 10 bases separated the two germline ends. Here the CDR3 reads CASSSRTRNTGELFF. In DNA, the CDR3 is TGTGCCAGCAGCTCAAGGACAAGGAACACCGGGGAGCTGTTTTTT.

The chain recombines TRBV5-4 with TRBJ1-2; a possible D gene is TRBD1 (6 bases). V shed 4 bases and J shed 5 bases, with 18 bases lying between them. Germline CDR1 is SGHNT and CDR2 is YYREEE (reference sequence). The CDR3 consists of 15 residues. This CDR3 is CASSHTGTILYGYTF. For the CDR3, the DNA is TGTGCCAGCAGCCATACCGGGACAATACTTTATGGCTACACCTTC.

This chain uses TRBV30 with TRBJ1-2; D is unclear. CDR3 size: 9 residues. The germline gives CDR1 GTSNPN, CDR2 SVGIG (reference sequence). With 7 bases removed from V and 6 bases from J, the gap between germline ends came to 6 bases. The DNA of the CDR3 is TGTGCCTCCCGAGATGGCTACACCTTC. It encodes CASRDGYTF.

The V and J genes are TRBV19 and TRBJ1-5; possible D gene TRBD1, 6 bases. The CDR3 runs 15 residues. The V and J ends lost 6 bases and 10 bases respectively, with 22 bases between them. Germline-derived CDR1 and CDR2 are LNHDA and SQIVND (reference sequence). The CDR3 region has the DNA TGTGCCAGTAGAAGGTCTGCAGGGGCGAACCTTCCCCAGCATTTT. Protein: CASRRSAGANLPQHF.

The V gene is TRBV5-1, the J gene TRBJ2-7; 7 bases align to TRBD1. Germline CDR1 is SGHRS and CDR2 is YFSETQ. The trim removed 3 bases at V and 6 bases at J, leaving 6 bases unmatched. This CDR3 region has 13 residues. Written as DNA, the CDR3 is TGCGCCAGCAGCTGGACCGGGACAGCCGAGCAGTACTTC. As protein: CASSWTGTAEQYF.

V gene TRBV2 combines with J gene TRBJ2-1; D remains ambiguous. V was clipped by 7 bases and J by 10 bases, with 14 bases between them. Per germline, CDR1 SNHLY and CDR2 FYNNEI. The CDR3 runs 12 residues. The CDR3: CASTIAAPEQFF. CDR3 nucleotides: TGTGCCAGCACAATAGCCGCCCCGGAGCAGTTCTTC.

This chain uses TRBV19 with TRBJ1-4; 9 nucleotides agree with TRBD1. V was pared by 4 bases and J by 0 bases, with 0 bases of the junction left unmatched. The CDR3 runs to 15 residues. Germline CDR1 reads LNHDA; CDR2 reads SQIVND (reference sequence). CDR3 DNA sequence: TGTGCCAGTAGTAGGGACAGGGCAACTAATGAAAAACTGTTTTTT. This encodes CASSRDRATNEKLFF.

With respect to this clone: This specimen includes other DNA sequences encoding the same CDR3. The V gene is TRBV9, the J gene TRBJ1-2, with TRBD1 identical over 9 bases. This CDR3 is built from 13 residues. V shed 3 bases and J 7 bases; nucleotides not matched to a gene: 4. The V gene's germline CDR1 is SGDLS and CDR2 YYNGEE. CDR3 nucleotide sequence: TGTGCCAGCAGCGCGGGACAGGGAGGTGGCTACACCTTC. It specifies CASSAGQGGGYTF.

As regards this clone: The same CDR3 can be traced to other DNA sequences in this sample. V usage is TRBV5-1 and J usage is TRBJ1-1; 8 positions agree with TRBD1. The V gene end was trimmed by 1 base and the J gene end by 1 base; junction bases not matched to a gene: 0. This CDR3 region has 14 residues. Looked up from germline, CDR1 is SGHRS and CDR2 is YFSETQ. Here the CDR3 DNA reads TGCGCCAGCAGCTTGCAGGGGGCGAACACTGAAGCTTTCTTT. Its protein is CASSLQGANTEAFF.

The genes are TRBV2 and TRBJ1-2; D is possibly TRBD1 (5 bases). The V gene's germline CDR1 is SNHLY and CDR2 FYNNEI. Trimming stripped 0 bases from V and 8 bases from J, with 16 bases between. CDR3 length: 15 amino acids. The CDR3 region has the DNA TGTGCCAGCAGTGAAGCGGGGGGAGGAGGGGAGGGCTACACCTTC. It codes for CASSEAGGGGEGYTF.

V and J are TRBV19 and TRBJ1-5; D unclear. Germline V gives CDR1 LNHDA, CDR2 SQIVND (reference sequence). V lost 6 bases and J lost 2, with 17 bases in between. The CDR3 spans 16 residues. Written as DNA, the CDR3 is TGTGCCAGTAGACCCTCTCGGAGTCGCGGCAATCAGCCCCAGCATTTT. Translated, it gives CASRPSRSRGNQPQHF.

The chain links TRBV11-2 to TRBJ2-5; 11 bases align to TRBD2. This CDR3 contains 16 residues. After removal of 1 base from V and 2 bases from J, the junction contained 3 bases not matched to a gene. CDR1 is SGHAT, CDR2 FQNNGV, per germline. DNA of the CDR3: TGTGCCAGCAGCTTAGTACTAGCGGGAGCACAAGAGACCCAGTACTTC. Its protein product is CASSLVLAGAQETQYF.

The chain employs TRBV19 and TRBJ2-7, with D possibly TRBD2 on 6 matching bases. Germline V lookup: CDR1 LNHDA, CDR2 SQIVND (reference sequence). Trimming stripped 3 bases from V and 0 bases from J, with 9 bases between. The CDR3 runs to 14 residues. CDR3 region: CASSIGGTSYEQYF. The CDR3 nucleotides read TGTGCCAGTAGTATCGGCGGGACCTCCTACGAGCAGTACTTC.

The table lists this clone with a few counts. This chain joins TRBV5-6 and TRBJ1-4, with 11 bases identical to TRBD1. This CDR3 has 17 residues. Germline V gene lookup returns CDR1 SGHDT and CDR2 YYEEEE. After removal of 4 bases from V and 4 bases from J, the junction contained 9 bases not matched to a gene. The CDR3 bases are TGTGCCAGCAGCACGGGACAGGGGGTGAGGCATAATGAAAAACTGTTTTTT. This codes for CASSTGQGVRHNEKLFF.

This chain joins TRBV2 and TRBJ1-2, with 7 bases matching TRBD1. J gave up 8 bases and V 10 bases, and 13 bases lay outside the gene matches. This CDR3 spans 13 amino acids. Germline CDR1 SNHLY, CDR2 FYNNEI. The CDR3 DNA sequence: TGTGCCACGAGGCCACAGGGGACGGGGGGCTACACCTTC. This gives the protein CATRPQGTGGYTF.